Listed below are T cell receptor beta chains from one sample, sequenced in a study of naive and memory T cell subsets. From the UMI-ligation and nested PCR reads, TCRdb called clonotypes with MiXCR, one entry per CDR3 protein. Among tens of thousands of distinct CDR3 sequences, 9% to 9.5% were seen once, and the ten largest hold over 1%. Sequencing was performed on naive CD8+ T cells from blood. Every receptor here comes from a human donor in good health. The conserved cysteine and the conserved F or W are not part of the CDR3 here. Clone size, where shown, is once, few, many, or a class for clones that have expanded.

v_call | clone_size | cdr3_aa
TRBV28 | few | ASKAILAGYEQY
TRBV27 | few | ASRYRDYTTDTQY
TRBV6-5 | many | ASSTGQSSYNEQF
TRBV7-6 | few | ASSPRPGESTDTQY
TRBV6-6 | few | ASSTLDTASYEQY
TRBV29-1 | few | GLGSRTDTQY
TRBV4-1 | many | ASSQDDEQF
TRBV5-4 | few | ASSLGTGKDTQY
TRBV12-3/TRBV12-4 | few | ASSFAGQGALRETQY
TRBV24-1 | many | ATSADSTRNTQY
TRBV6-6 | many | ASSHLKLTGAKNIQY
TRBV7-6 | few | ASSLTLAGGYNEQF
TRBV6-2/TRBV6-3 | many | ASNPDRGVEAF
TRBV20-1 | many | SARGTGMSYEQY
TRBV29-1 | few | SVEDSGSAYNEQF
TRBV15 | few | ATSRDKSALEAF
TRBV5-1 | few | ASSLNRDRYNEQF
TRBV4-1 | few | ASSQDLPGIGEQY
TRBV28 | few | ASSLGGGRGETQY
TRBV29-1 | many | SVGVTYEQY
TRBV7-9 | many | ASSWKTGTGTYNEQF
TRBV11-1 | many | ASSFLGEQF
TRBV4-1 | - | ASSQEGRYEQY
TRBV9 | - | ASSVVGGENTGELF
TRBV27 | many | ASSLSATYEQY
TRBV6-6 | few | ASSYSRTYTDTQY
TRBV9 | many | ASSVTDSNQPQH
TRBV9 | many | ASSVDSNEQF
TRBV2 | few | ASVERSYEQY